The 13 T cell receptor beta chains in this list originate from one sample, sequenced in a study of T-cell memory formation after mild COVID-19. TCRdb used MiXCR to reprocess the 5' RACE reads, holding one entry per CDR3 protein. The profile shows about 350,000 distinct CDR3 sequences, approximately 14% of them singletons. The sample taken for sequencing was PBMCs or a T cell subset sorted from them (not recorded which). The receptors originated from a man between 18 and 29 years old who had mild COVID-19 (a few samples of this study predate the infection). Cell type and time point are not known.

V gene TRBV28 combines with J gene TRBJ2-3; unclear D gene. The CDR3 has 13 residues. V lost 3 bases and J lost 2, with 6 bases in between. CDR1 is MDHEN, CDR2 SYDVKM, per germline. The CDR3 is CASSFTFTDTQYF. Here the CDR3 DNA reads TGTGCCAGCAGTTTTACATTCACAGATACGCAGTATTTT.

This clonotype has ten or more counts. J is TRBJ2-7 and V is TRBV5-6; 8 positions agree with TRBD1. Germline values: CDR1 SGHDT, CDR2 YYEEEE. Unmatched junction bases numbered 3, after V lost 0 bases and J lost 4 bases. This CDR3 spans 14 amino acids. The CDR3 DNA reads TGTGCCAGCAGCTTGGGGACAGGGATGTACGAGCAGTACTTC. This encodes CASSLGTGMYEQYF.

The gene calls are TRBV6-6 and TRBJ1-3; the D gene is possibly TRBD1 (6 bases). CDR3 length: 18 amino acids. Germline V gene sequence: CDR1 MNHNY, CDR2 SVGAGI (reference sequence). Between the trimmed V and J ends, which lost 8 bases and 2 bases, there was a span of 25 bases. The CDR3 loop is CASRQRSRGITTGNTIYF. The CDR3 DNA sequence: TGTGCCAGCCGACAAAGGAGTAGGGGGATCACCACTGGAAACACCATATATTTT.

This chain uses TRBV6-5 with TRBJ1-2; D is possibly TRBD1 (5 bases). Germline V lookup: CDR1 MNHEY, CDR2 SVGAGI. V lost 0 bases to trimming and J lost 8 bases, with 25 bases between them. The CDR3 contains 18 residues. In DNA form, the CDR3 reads TGTGCCAGCAGTTACTCGATTTTAGCCGCGGGAGGGGTTGTCGGCTACACCTTC. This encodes CASSYSILAAGGVVGYTF.

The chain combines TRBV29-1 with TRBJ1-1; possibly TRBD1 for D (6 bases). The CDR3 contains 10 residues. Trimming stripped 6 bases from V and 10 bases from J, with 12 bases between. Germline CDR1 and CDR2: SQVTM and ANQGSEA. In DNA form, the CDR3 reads TGCAGCGTCCACAGGGTGGTAGCTTTCTTT. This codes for CSVHRVVAFF.

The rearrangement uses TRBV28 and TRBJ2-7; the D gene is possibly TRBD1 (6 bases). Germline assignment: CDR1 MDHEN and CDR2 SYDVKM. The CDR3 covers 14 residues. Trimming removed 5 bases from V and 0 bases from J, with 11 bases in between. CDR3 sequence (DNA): TGTGCCAGCAGTGGGGGCGGCAGCTCCTACGAGCAGTACGTC. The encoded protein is CASSGGGSSYEQYV.

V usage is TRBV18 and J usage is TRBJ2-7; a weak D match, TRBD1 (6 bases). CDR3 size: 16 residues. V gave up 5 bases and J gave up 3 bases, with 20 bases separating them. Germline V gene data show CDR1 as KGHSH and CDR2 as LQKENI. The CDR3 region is CASSNKGGADLYEQYF. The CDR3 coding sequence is TGTGCCAGCTCAAATAAAGGGGGTGCCGACCTCTACGAGCAGTACTTC.

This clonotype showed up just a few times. The CDR3 DNA reads as TGCAGCGTTTCGGGTGAAGGTAGTTCGACAGATACGCAGTATTTT. Its protein is CSVSGEGSSTDTQYF. The V gene is TRBV29-1, the J gene TRBJ2-3; D unresolved. The V and J ends lost 5 bases and 3 bases respectively, with 18 bases between them. Germline assignment: CDR1 SQVTM and CDR2 ANQGSEA. The CDR3 covers 15 residues.

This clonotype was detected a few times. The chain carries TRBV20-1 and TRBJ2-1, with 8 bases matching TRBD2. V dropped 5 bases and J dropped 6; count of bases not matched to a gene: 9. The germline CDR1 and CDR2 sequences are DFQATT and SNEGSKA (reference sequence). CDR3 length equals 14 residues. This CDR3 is CSAWTSSGSNEQFF. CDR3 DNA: TGCAGTGCTTGGACTAGCTCTGGTTCCAATGAGCAGTTCTTC.

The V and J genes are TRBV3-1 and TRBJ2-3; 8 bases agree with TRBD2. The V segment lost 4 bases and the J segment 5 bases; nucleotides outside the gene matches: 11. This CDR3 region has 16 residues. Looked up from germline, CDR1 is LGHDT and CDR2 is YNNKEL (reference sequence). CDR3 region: CASSPAAGGGVDTQYF. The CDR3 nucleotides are TGTGCCAGCAGCCCAGCGGCGGGGGGCGGGGTAGATACGCAGTATTTT.

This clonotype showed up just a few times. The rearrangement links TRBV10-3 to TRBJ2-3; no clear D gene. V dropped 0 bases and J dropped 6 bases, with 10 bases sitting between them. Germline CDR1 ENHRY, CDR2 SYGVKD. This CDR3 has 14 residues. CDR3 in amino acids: CAISESKNRDTQYF. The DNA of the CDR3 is TGTGCCATCAGTGAGTCGAAGAATAGGGATACGCAGTATTTT.

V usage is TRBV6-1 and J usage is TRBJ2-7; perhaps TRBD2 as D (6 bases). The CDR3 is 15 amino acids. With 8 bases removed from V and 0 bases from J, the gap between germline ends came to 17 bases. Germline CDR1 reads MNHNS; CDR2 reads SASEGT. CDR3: CASGLGGDGSYEQYF. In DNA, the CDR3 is TGTGCCAGCGGATTGGGAGGCGACGGCTCCTACGAGCAGTACTTC.

The CDR3 sequence is CASGGGGARVAKNIQYF. DNA for the CDR3: TGTGCCAGCGGCGGGGGGGGCGCCCGGGTAGCCAAAAACATTCAGTACTTC. The chain joins TRBV7-2 to TRBJ2-4; the match to TRBD2 covers 9 bases. This CDR3 is 17 amino acids long. V shed 8 bases and J 0 bases; nucleotides not matched to a gene: 11. The germline gives CDR1 SGHTA, CDR2 FQGNSA.